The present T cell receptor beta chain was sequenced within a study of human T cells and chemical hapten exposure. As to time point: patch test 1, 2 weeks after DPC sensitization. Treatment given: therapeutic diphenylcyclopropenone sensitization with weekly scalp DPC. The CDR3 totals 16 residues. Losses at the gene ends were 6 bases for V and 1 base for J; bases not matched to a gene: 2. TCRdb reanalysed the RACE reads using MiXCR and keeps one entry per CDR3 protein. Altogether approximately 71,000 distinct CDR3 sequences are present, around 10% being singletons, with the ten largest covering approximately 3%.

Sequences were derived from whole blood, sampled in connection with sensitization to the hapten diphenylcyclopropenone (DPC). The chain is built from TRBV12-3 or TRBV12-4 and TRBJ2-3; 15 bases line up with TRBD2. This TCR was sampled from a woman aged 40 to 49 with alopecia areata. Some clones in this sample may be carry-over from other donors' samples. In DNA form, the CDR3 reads TGTGCCAGCAGCCGGACTAGCGGGGGGGGCACAGATACGCAGTATTTT. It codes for CASSRTSGGGTDTQYF.